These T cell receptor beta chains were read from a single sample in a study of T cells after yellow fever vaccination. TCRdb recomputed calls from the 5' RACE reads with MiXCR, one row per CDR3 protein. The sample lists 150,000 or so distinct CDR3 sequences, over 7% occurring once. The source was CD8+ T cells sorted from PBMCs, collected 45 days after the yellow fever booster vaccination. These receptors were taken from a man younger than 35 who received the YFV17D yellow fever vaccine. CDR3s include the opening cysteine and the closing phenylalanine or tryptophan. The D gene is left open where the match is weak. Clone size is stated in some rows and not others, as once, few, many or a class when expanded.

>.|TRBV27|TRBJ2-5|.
TGTGCCAGCAGTCTAACGGGATACCAAGAGACCCAGTACTTC
CASSLTGYQETQYF
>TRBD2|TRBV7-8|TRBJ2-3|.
TGTGCCAGCAGCTTAGCGACTAGCGGGGCAAATACGCAGTATTTT
CASSLATSGANTQYF
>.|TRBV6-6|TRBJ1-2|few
TGTGCCAGCAGTCCGGATTCCGGGCCAAGATACTACACCTTC
CASSPDSGPRYYTF
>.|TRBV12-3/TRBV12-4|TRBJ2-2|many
TGTGCCAGCAGTCCCGGGAGTGGGGAGCTGTTTTTT
CASSPGSGELFF
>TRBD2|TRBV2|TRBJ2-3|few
TGTGCCAGCTACCGGGCGGGGGGGTTGGTCACAGATACGCAGTATTTT
CASYRAGGLVTDTQYF
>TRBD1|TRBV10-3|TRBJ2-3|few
TGTGCCACCGAATCCCCGGGACAGGGGACAGATACGCAGTATTTT
CATESPGQGTDTQYF
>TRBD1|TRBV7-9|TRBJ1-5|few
TGTGCCAGCAGCCCACGTCCGGGACAGGGAGGTGAGAGCAATCAGCCCCAGCATTTT
CASSPRPGQGGESNQPQHF
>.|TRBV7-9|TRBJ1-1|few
TGTGCCAGCAGCTTTCTAAGGGACATAAACACTGAAGCTTTCTTT
CASSFLRDINTEAFF
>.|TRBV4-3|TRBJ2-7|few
TGCGCCAGCAGCCCAACAGACTCGGGAGCTTACGAGCAGTACTTC
CASSPTDSGAYEQYF
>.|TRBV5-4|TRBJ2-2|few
TGTGCCAGCAGCTTGGTACATCCGTCGGGCACCGGGGAGCTGTTTTTT
CASSLVHPSGTGELFF
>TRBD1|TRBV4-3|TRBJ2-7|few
TGCGCCAGCAGCCAAGGCCCAGGGACAGCCGCGAACTCCTACGAGCAGTACTTC
CASSQGPGTAANSYEQYF
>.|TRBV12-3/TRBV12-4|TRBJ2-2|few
TGTGCCACCTCCGAAGAGGGTTCAGGGACCGGGGAGCTGTTTTTT
CATSEEGSGTGELFF
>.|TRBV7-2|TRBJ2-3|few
TGTGCCAGCAGCTTTCCCACCGCCCGCACAGATACGCAGTATTTT
CASSFPTARTDTQYF
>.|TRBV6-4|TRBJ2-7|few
TGTGCCAGCAGTTACAGGGCCGGCGACGAGCAGTACTTC
CASSYRAGDEQYF
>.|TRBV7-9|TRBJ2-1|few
TGTGCCAGCAGTTGGGGCTGGGATGAGCAGTTCTTC
CASSWGWDEQFF
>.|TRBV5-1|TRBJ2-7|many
TGCGCCAGCAGCTTGGCCGAACGAGGGGCGTTCGAGCAGTACTTC
CASSLAERGAFEQYF
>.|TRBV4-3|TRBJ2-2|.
TGCGCCAGCAGCCAAGCGGTGGGGCGCCCCGGGGAGCTGTTTTTT
CASSQAVGRPGELFF
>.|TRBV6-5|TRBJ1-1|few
TGTGCCAGCAGCCCCCAGGGCGCACAGGGATGGGGGACTGAAGCTTTCTTT
CASSPQGAQGWGTEAFF
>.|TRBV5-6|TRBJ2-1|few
TGTGCCAGCAGCTTGGGTCTCAGGGTAAAGTTCTTC
CASSLGLRVKFF
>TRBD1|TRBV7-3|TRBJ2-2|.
TGTGCCAGCAGCTCATCCGGGACAGGGACCGGGGAGCTGTTTTTT
CASSSSGTGTGELFF
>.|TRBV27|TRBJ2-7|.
TGTGCCAGCAGTTCAATAGCAGGGGCCTACGAGCAGTACTTC
CASSSIAGAYEQYF
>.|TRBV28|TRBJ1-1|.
TGTGCCAGCAGTACAACAAGGGACACTGAAGCTTTCTTT
CASSTTRDTEAFF
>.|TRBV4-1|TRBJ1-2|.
TGCGCCAGCAGCCAAGTGGGGACTCCCGGCTACACCTTC
CASSQVGTPGYTF
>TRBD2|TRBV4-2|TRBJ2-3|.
TGTGCCAGCAGCCAGGACCGCCAGGGCGGGGGAGCAGATACGCAGTATTTT
CASSQDRQGGGADTQYF
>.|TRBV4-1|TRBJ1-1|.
TGCGCCAGCAGCCGATCCCCGAACACTGAAGCTTTCTTT
CASSRSPNTEAFF
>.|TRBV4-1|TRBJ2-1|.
TGCGCCAGCAGCCAAGATCGGACTGGAAAGTATGAGCAGTTCTTC
CASSQDRTGKYEQFF
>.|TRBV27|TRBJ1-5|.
TGTGCCAGCAGTTTAACAGGCAATCAGCCCCAGCATTTT
CASSLTGNQPQHF
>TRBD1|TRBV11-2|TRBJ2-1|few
TGTGCCAGCAGCCCCCGGACAGGACTCGCACGATACAATGAGCAGTTCTTC
CASSPRTGLARYNEQFF
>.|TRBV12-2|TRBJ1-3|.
TGTGCAAGGGCCCGAACGCGGGGGGACTTCTCTGGAAACACCATATATTTT
CARARTRGDFSGNTIYF
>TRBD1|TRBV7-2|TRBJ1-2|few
TGTGCCAGCAGCCCGGTGGCAGGGGGCGCCAGGAACTATGGCTACACCTTC
CASSPVAGGARNYGYTF
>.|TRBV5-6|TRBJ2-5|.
TGTGCCAGCATGCGAGGGTCGGGGGTGGAAGGGACCCAGTACTTC
CASMRGSGVEGTQYF
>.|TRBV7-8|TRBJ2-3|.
TGTGCCAGCAGCGCACCTAAAGGGACAACTAGCACAGATACGCAGTATTTT
CASSAPKGTTSTDTQYF
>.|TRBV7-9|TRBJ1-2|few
TGTGCCAGCAGCTTATTGGGGCTGAACTATGGCTACACCTTC
CASSLLGLNYGYTF
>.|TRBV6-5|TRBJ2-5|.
TGTGCCAGCAGTTACTCCGGAACTGTCACATTAATGGAGACCCAGTACTTC
CASSYSGTVTLMETQYF
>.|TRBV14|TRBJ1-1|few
TGTGCCAGCAGCCAAGCGTGGGCAGGGGAAGCTTTCTTT
CASSQAWAGEAFF
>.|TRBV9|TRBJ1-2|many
TGTGCCAGCAGCGCTCCGGGCCCAACGGACTATGGCTACACCTTC
CASSAPGPTDYGYTF
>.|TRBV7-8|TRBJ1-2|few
TGTGCCAGCAGCTTAGAGGGCGTGAGATTAAACTATGGCTACACCTTC
CASSLEGVRLNYGYTF
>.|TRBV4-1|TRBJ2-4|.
TGCGCCAGCAGCCAAGACATTACATTAAACATTCAGTACTTC
CASSQDITLNIQYF
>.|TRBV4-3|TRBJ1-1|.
TGCGCCAGCAGCCAAGATCCGGCAGGATCCATGAACACTGAAGCTTTCTTT
CASSQDPAGSMNTEAFF
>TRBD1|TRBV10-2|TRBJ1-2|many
TGCGCCAGCAGCGAGGGACAGGGCTATGGCTACACCTTC
CASSEGQGYGYTF
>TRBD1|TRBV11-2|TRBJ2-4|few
TGTGCCAGCAGTCAACGGGACAGGGTAAACATTCAGTACTTC
CASSQRDRVNIQYF
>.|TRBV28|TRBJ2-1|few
TGTGCCATCGGGTACAATGAGCAGTTCTTC
CAIGYNEQFF
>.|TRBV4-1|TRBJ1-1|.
TGCGCCAGCAGCCAAGGGGTCGGAAACACTGAAGCTTTCTTT
CASSQGVGNTEAFF
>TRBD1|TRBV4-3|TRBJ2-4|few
TGCGCCAGCAGCCCCGACGGACAGGCAAAAAACATTCAGTACTTC
CASSPDGQAKNIQYF
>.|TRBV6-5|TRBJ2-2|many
TGTGCCAGCAGTTACGGAGTCCTTAACACCGGGGAGCTGTTTTTT
CASSYGVLNTGELFF
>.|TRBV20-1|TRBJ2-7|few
TGCAGTGCTCCCTTCGACTCCTGGGAGCAGTACTTC
CSAPFDSWEQYF
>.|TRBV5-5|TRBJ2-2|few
TGTGCCAGCAGCACCCTGGAGACCGGGGAGCTGTTTTTT
CASSTLETGELFF
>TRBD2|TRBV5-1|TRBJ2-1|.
TGCGCCAGCAGGTTGGGACTAGCGGGGCTCAATGAGCAGTTCTTC
CASRLGLAGLNEQFF
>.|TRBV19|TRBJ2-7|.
TGTGCCAGTAGTATTTTCCCCGGAACCTACGAGCAGTACTTC
CASSIFPGTYEQYF
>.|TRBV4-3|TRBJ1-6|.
TGCGCCAGCAGCCAAGAATTACAGGGTTATGATTCACCCCTCCACTTT
CASSQELQGYDSPLHF
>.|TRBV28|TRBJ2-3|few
TGTGCCAGCAGTTACCAGGGTCAAGATACGCAGTATTTT
CASSYQGQDTQYF
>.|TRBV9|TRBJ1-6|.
TGTGCCAGCAGCGACCATGGTTCACCCCTCCACTTT
CASSDHGSPLHF
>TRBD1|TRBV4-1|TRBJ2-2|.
TGCGCCAGCAGCCAGGGCCCGGGACAGTACACCGGGGAGCTGTTTTTT
CASSQGPGQYTGELFF
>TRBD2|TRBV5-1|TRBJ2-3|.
TGCGCCAGCAGCTGGCCCTCGCTAGCGGGGGGGCTAATAGATACGCAGTATTTT
CASSWPSLAGGLIDTQYF
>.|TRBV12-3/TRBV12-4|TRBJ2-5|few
TGTGCCAGCAGCTCGATAGGTGTTTTACAAGAGACCCAGTACTTC
CASSSIGVLQETQYF